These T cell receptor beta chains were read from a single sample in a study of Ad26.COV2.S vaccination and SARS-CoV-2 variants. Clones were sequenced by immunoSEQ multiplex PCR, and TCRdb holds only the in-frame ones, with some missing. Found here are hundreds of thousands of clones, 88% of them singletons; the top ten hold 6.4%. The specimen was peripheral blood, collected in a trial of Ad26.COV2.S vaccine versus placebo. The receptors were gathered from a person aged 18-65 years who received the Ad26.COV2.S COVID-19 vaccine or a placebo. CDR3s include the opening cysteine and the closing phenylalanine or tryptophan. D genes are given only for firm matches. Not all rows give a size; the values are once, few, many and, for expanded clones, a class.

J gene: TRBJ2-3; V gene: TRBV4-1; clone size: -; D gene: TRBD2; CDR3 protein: CASSQAGGPADTQYF; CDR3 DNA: TGCGCCAGCAGCCAGGCGGGGGGGCCGGCAGATACGCAGTATTTT
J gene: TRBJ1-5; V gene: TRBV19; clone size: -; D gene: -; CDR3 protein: CASSPQSGTPQHF; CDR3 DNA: TGTGCCAGTAGTCCCCAATCCGGGACTCCCCAGCATTTT
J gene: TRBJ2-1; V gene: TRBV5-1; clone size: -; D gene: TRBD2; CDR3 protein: CASSLGGSHYNEQFF; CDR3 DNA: TGCGCCAGCAGCCTGGGGGGGAGCCACTACAATGAGCAGTTCTTC
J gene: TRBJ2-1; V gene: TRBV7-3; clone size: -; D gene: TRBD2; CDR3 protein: CASSLGLGLGQFF; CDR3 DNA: TGTGCCAGCAGCTTGGGACTAGGGTTAGGGCAGTTCTTC
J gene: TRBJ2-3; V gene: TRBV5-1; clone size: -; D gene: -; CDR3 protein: CASSYGHSVDTQYF; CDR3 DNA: TGCGCCAGCAGCTACGGACACAGCGTGGATACGCAGTATTTT
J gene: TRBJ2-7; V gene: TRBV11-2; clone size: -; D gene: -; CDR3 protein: CASSLWGDASYEQYF; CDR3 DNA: TGTGCCAGCAGCTTATGGGGGGATGCCTCCTACGAGCAGTACTTC
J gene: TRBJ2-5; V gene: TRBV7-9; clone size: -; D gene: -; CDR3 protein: CASSLAETEQETQYF; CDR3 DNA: TGTGCCAGCAGCTTAGCCGAGACAGAACAAGAGACCCAGTACTTC
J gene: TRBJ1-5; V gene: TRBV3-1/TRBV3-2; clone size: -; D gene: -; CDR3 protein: CASSQDLQTSNQPQHF; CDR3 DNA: TGTGCCAGCAGCCAAGATCTTCAGACTAGCAATCAGCCCCAGCATTTT
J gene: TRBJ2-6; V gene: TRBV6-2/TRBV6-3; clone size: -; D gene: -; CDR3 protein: CASSYSMPSTISGANVLTF; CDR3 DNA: TGTGCCAGCAGTTACTCGATGCCTTCAACAATCTCTGGGGCCAACGTCCTGACTTTC
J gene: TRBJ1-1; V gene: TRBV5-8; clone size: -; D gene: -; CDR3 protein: CASSFGGRGTEAFF; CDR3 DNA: TGTGCCAGCAGCTTTGGGGGCCGGGGCACTGAAGCTTTCTTT
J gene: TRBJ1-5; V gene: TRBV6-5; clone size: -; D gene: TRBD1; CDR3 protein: CASSSRDRGRQPQHF; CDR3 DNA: TGTGCCAGCAGTTCCCGGGACAGGGGACGGCAGCCCCAGCATTTT
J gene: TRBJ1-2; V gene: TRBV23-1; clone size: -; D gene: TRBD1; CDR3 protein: CASSTRDRNYGYTF; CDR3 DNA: TGCGCCAGCAGTACCCGGGACAGAAACTATGGCTACACCTTC
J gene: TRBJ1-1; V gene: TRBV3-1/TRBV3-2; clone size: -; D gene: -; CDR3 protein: CASSQDLRGSEAFF; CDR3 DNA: TGTGCCAGCAGCCAAGATCTTAGGGGGTCTGAAGCTTTCTTT
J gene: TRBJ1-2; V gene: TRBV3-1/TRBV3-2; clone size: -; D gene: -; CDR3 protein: CASSHDNTKGGGYTF; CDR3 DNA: TGTGCCAGCAGCCATGATAACACCAAGGGTGGTGGCTACACCTTC
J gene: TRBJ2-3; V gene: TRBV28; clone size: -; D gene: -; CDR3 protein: CASSFWRTDSDTQYF; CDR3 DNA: TGTGCCAGCAGTTTCTGGAGGACAGACTCAGATACGCAGTATTTT
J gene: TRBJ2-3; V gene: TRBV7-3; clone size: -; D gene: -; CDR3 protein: CASSLSADTQYF; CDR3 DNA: TGTGCCAGCAGCCTCAGCGCAGATACGCAGTATTTT
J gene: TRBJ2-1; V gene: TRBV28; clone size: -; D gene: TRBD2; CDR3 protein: CASTVGGSYNEQFF; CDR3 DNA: TGTGCCAGCACGGTGGGGGGGTCCTACAATGAGCAGTTCTTC
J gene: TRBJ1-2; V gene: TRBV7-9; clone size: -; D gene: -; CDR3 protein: CASSSELIANYGYTF; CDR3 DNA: TGTGCCAGCAGCTCAGAACTTATAGCTAACTATGGCTACACCTTC
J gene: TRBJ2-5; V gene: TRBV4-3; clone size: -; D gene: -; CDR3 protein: CASSQLRQAQETQYF; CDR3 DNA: TGCGCCAGCAGCCAGCTGCGACAGGCACAAGAGACCCAGTACTTC
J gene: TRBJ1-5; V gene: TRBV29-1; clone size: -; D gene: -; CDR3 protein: CSVSSQEGGPQHF; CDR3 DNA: TGCAGCGTATCGTCCCAGGAGGGAGGGCCCCAGCATTTT
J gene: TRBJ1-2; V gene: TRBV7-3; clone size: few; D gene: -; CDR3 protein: CASSLNGGYGYTF; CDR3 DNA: TGTGCCAGCAGCTTAAACGGGGGATATGGCTACACCTTC
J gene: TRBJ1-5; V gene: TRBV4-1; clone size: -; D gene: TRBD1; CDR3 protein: CASSPQGQPNQPQHF; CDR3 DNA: TGCGCCAGCAGCCCGCAGGGACAGCCCAATCAGCCCCAGCATTTT